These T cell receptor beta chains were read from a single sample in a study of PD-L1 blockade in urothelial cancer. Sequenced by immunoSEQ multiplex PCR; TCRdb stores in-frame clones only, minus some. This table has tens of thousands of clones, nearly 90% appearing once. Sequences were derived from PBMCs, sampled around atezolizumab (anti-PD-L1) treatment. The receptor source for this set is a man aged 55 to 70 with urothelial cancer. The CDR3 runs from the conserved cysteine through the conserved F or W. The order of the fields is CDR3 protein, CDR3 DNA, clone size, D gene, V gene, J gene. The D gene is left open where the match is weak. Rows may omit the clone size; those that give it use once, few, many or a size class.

CDR3aa: CASSSRQGENTGELFF
CDR3nt: TGCGCCAGCAGCTCACGACAGGGGGAGAACACCGGGGAGCTGTTTTTT
abundance: NA
d_gene: TRBD1
v_gene: TRBV5-1
j_gene: TRBJ2-2

CDR3aa: CASSLRAGLEKLFF
CDR3nt: TGCGCCAGCAGCTTGCGGGCAGGGCTAGAAAAACTGTTTTTT
abundance: NA
d_gene: NA
v_gene: TRBV5-1
j_gene: TRBJ1-4

CDR3aa: CASTGLAATDTQYF
CDR3nt: TGTGCCAGCACTGGACTAGCGGCCACAGATACGCAGTATTTT
abundance: once
d_gene: TRBD2
v_gene: TRBV27
j_gene: TRBJ2-3

CDR3aa: CASSSYPGRTTNEKLFF
CDR3nt: TGTGCCAGCAGCTCCTACCCGGGTCGAACAACTAATGAAAAACTGTTTTTT
abundance: NA
d_gene: NA
v_gene: TRBV13
j_gene: TRBJ1-4

CDR3aa: CASSSPPQGRLETQYF
CDR3nt: TGCGCCAGCAGCTCACCTCCGCAGGGTCGGTTGGAGACCCAGTACTTC
abundance: NA
d_gene: NA
v_gene: TRBV5-1
j_gene: TRBJ2-5

CDR3aa: CASSLAVGGTGELFF
CDR3nt: TGTGCCAGCAGCTTAGCGGTGGGGGGTACCGGGGAGCTGTTTTTT
abundance: NA
d_gene: NA
v_gene: TRBV7-6
j_gene: TRBJ2-2

CDR3aa: CASSENWRVNTEAFF
CDR3nt: TGTGCCAGCAGTGAAAACTGGAGGGTGAACACTGAAGCTTTCTTT
abundance: NA
d_gene: NA
v_gene: TRBV6-1
j_gene: TRBJ1-1

CDR3aa: CASSWQGRGAFF
CDR3nt: TGTGCCAGCAGCTGGCAGGGGCGTGGAGCTTTCTTT
abundance: NA
d_gene: NA
v_gene: TRBV5-8
j_gene: TRBJ1-1

CDR3aa: CASRRQGRGPEAFF
CDR3nt: TGTGCCAGCCGTCGACAGGGGAGAGGCCCTGAAGCTTTCTTT
abundance: NA
d_gene: TRBD1
v_gene: TRBV25-1
j_gene: TRBJ1-1

CDR3aa: CASSGSVQSEAFF
CDR3nt: TGTGCCAGCAGCGGCTCTGTTCAGTCTGAAGCTTTCTTT
abundance: NA
d_gene: NA
v_gene: TRBV4-2
j_gene: TRBJ1-1

CDR3aa: CASSPPATGRAYEQYF
CDR3nt: TGTGCCAGCTCACCACCCGCCACAGGGAGAGCCTACGAGCAGTACTTC
abundance: NA
d_gene: NA
v_gene: TRBV18
j_gene: TRBJ2-7

CDR3aa: CASSLLAGSGTFF
CDR3nt: TGTGCCAGCAGTTTATTGGCAGGGTCAGGGACTTTCTTT
abundance: NA
d_gene: NA
v_gene: TRBV28
j_gene: TRBJ1-1